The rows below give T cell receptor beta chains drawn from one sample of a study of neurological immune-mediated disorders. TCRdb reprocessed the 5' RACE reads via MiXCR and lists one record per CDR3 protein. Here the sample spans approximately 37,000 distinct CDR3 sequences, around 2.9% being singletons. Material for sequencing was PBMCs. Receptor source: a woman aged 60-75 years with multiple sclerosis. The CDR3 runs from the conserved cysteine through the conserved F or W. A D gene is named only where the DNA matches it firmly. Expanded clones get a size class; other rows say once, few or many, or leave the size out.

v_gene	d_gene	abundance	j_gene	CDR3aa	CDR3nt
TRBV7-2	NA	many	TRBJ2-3	CASSPQLEDTDTQYF	TGTGCCAGCAGCCCCCAGTTGGAGGATACAGATACGCAGTATTTT
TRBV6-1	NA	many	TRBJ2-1	CASSGPYNEQFF	TGTGCCAGCAGTGGACCCTACAATGAGCAGTTCTTC
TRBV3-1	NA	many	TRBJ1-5	CASSQSGFGQPQHF	TGTGCCAGCAGCCAATCTGGGTTCGGTCAGCCCCAGCATTTT
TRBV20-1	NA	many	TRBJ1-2	CSAIRPGDRGYTF	TGCAGTGCCATCCGGCCGGGGGATCGGGGCTACACCTTC
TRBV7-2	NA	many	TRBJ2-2	CASTPQGYTGELFF	TGTGCCAGCACCCCCCAGGGATACACCGGGGAGCTGTTTTTT
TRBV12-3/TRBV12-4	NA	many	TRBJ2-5	CASQGTGKTQYF	TGTGCCAGTCAGGGGACGGGTAAGACCCAGTACTTC
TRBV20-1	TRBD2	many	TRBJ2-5	CSASYGGGMWETQYF	TGCAGTGCTAGCTACGGCGGGGGGATGTGGGAGACCCAGTACTTC
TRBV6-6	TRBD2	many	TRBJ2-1	CASRDRGGRRWNEQFF	TGTGCCAGCAGGGATCGGGGGGGGAGGAGGTGGAATGAGCAGTTCTTC
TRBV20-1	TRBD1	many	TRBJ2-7	CSARGQGSYEQYF	TGCAGTGCTAGAGGACAGGGAAGTTACGAGCAGTACTTC
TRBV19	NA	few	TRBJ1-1	CASSVDDSRTEAFF	TGTGCCAGTAGTGTGGACGACTCAAGGACTGAAGCTTTCTTT
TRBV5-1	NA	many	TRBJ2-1	CASSAGLYNEQFF	TGCGCCAGCAGTGCGGGGCTCTACAATGAGCAGTTCTTC
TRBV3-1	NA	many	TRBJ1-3	CASSPFTGAGNTIYF	TGTGCCAGCAGCCCATTTACAGGAGCTGGAAACACCATATATTTT
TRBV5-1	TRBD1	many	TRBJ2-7	CASTPGQGSKYEQYF	TGCGCCAGCACCCCAGGACAGGGTAGTAAATACGAGCAGTACTTC
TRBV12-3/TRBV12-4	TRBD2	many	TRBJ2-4	CASSFGTRGDIQYF	TGTGCCAGCAGTTTCGGGACTAGAGGGGACATTCAGTACTTC
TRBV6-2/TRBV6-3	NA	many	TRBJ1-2	CASSYTPDLNYGYTF	TGTGCCAGCAGTTACACTCCGGATCTAAACTATGGCTACACCTTC
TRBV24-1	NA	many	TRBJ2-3	CATSDGQLSTDTQYF	TGTGCCACCAGTGATGGACAGTTAAGCACAGATACGCAGTATTTT
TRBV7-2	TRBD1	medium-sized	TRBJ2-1	CASSLATGQYNEQFF	TGTGCCAGCAGCTTAGCGACGGGACAGTACAATGAGCAGTTCTTC
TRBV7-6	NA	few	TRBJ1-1	CASSPRGGMNTEAFF	TGTGCCAGCAGCCCTCGAGGGGGGATGAACACTGAAGCTTTCTTT
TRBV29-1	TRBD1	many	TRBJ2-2	CSVRTGADTGELFF	TGCAGCGTTAGGACAGGGGCGGACACCGGGGAGCTGTTTTTT
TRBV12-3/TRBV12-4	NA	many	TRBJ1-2	CASSFLSTNYGYTF	TGTGCCAGCAGTTTCCTGAGTACAAACTATGGCTACACCTTC
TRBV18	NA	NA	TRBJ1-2	CASSNDPIMGGYTF	TGTGCCAGCTCAAACGATCCGATAATGGGGGGCTACACCTTC
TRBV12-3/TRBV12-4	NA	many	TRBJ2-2	CASSFSLTNTGELFF	TGTGCCAGCAGTTTTAGTTTGACGAACACCGGGGAGCTGTTTTTT
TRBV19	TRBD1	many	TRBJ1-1	CASTAPGQGAQAFF	TGTGCCAGTACCGCCCCGGGACAGGGGGCGCAAGCTTTCTTT
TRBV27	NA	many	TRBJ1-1	CASSSFGVNTEAFF	TGTGCCAGCAGTTCATTTGGGGTGAACACTGAAGCTTTCTTT
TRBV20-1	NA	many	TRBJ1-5	CSARGVQGGDQPQHF	TGCAGTGCTAGAGGCGTCCAGGGAGGGGATCAGCCCCAGCATTTT
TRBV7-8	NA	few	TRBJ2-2	CASSQTGITGELFF	TGTGCCAGCAGCCAAACAGGGATCACCGGGGAGCTGTTTTTT
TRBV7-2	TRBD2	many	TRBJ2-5	CASSTSGGQETQYF	TGTGCCAGCAGCACCTCGGGGGGCCAAGAGACCCAGTACTTC
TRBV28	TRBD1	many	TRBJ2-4	CASSFIGQGGSGNIQYF	TGTGCCAGCAGTTTTATAGGACAGGGAGGTTCGGGGAACATTCAGTACTTC
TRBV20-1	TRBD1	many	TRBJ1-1	CSARGGQGVTEAFF	TGCAGTGCTAGAGGGGGACAGGGGGTGACTGAAGCTTTCTTT
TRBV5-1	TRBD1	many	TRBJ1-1	CASSLKQGDLNTEAFF	TGCGCCAGCAGCTTGAAACAGGGGGATCTGAACACTGAAGCTTTCTTT
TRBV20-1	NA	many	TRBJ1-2	CSASAGGAYGYTF	TGCAGTGCTAGCGCCGGAGGAGCATATGGCTACACCTTC
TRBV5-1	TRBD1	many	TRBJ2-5	CASSDPGGGETQYF	TGCGCCAGCAGCGACCCAGGGGGCGGAGAGACCCAGTACTTC
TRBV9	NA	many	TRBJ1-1	CASSVERMNTEAFF	TGTGCCAGCAGCGTAGAGCGTATGAACACTGAAGCTTTCTTT
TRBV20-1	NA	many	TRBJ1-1	CSAIFTGNTEAFF	TGCAGTGCAATCTTTACAGGGAACACTGAAGCTTTCTTT
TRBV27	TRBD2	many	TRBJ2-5	CATPDGGDHQETQYF	TGTGCCACTCCTGATGGGGGGGACCACCAAGAGACCCAGTACTTC
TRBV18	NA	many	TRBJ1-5	CASSGEGQPQHF	TGTGCCAGCTCAGGGGAGGGACAGCCCCAGCATTTT
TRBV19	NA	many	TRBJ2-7	CASSINRDVSEQYF	TGTGCCAGTAGTATAAACAGGGACGTCTCCGAGCAGTACTTC
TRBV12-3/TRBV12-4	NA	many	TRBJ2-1	CASSFMRGNEQFF	TGTGCCAGCAGTTTCATGAGAGGGAATGAGCAGTTCTTC
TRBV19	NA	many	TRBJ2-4	CASSIGENIQYF	TGTGCCAGTAGTATCGGGGAAAACATTCAGTACTTC
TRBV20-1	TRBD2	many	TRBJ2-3	CSAGTSGGVRGTDTQYF	TGCAGTGCCGGGACTAGCGGGGGGGTGAGAGGCACAGATACGCAGTATTTT
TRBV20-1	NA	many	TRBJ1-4	CSAYDIQEPEREKLFF	TGCAGTGCTTACGACATCCAGGAGCCGGAAAGGGAAAAACTGTTTTTT
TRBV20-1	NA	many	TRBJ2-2	CSASVATGELFF	TGCAGTGCTAGTGTGGCCACCGGGGAGCTGTTTTTT
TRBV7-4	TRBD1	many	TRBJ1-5	CASTVGGDRDHQPQHF	TGTGCCAGCACCGTGGGGGGGGACAGGGATCATCAGCCCCAGCATTTT
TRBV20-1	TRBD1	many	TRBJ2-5	CSVRTGRGGETQYF	TGCAGTGTTAGGACAGGGAGAGGTGGAGAGACCCAGTACTTC
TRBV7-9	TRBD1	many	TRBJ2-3	CASSLPRDRDPTDTQYF	TGTGCCAGCAGCTTACCTCGGGACAGGGACCCCACAGATACGCAGTATTTT
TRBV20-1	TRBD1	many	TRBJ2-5	CSAITTGSKETQYF	TGCAGTGCGATCACGACAGGGTCTAAAGAGACCCAGTACTTC
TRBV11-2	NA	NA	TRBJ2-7	CASSLARDRSYEQYF	TGTGCCAGCAGCTTAGCCCGTGACAGGTCATACGAGCAGTACTTC
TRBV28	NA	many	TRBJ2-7	CASSDRRRTAYEQYF	TGTGCCAGCAGTGATAGGCGCCGGACCGCCTACGAGCAGTACTTC
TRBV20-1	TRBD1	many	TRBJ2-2	CSAKDRADTGELFF	TGCAGTGCCAAGGACAGGGCCGACACCGGGGAGCTGTTTTTT
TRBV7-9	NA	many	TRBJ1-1	CASSSPPGRGNTEAFF	TGTGCCAGCAGCTCACCCCCGGGCAGGGGGAACACTGAAGCTTTCTTT
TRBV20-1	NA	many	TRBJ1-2	CSARPGAIYGYTF	TGCAGTGCGCGGCCCGGGGCGATCTATGGCTACACCTTC
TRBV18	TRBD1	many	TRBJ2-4	CASSPGQGTNIQYF	TGTGCCAGCTCACCGGGACAGGGAACAAACATTCAGTACTTC
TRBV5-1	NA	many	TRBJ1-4	CASSFEPGRMIRNEKLFF	TGCGCCAGCAGCTTTGAACCGGGACGGATGATTAGAAATGAAAAACTGTTTTTT
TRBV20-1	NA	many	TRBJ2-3	CSALGQKPTDTQYF	TGCAGTGCTTTGGGACAAAAACCCACAGATACGCAGTATTTT